These 32 T cell receptor beta chains originate from one sample sequenced in a study of blood T cell repertoires in COVID-19. The data were produced by immunoSEQ multiplex PCR, yet TCRdb's version contains in-frame clones alone and is incomplete. Altogether 200,000 or so clones are present, roughly 80% being singletons, with the ten largest covering more than 10%. The specimen was peripheral blood. The receptors stem from a woman at least 80 years old with COVID-19, enrolled during active disease.

The chain recombines TRBV7-9 with TRBJ2-7; the match to TRBD1 covers 7 bases. CDR3 size: 16 residues. V gave up 4 bases and J gave up 6 bases; unmatched junction bases: 15. Germline values: CDR1 SEHNR, CDR2 FQNEAQ (reference sequence). This CDR3 is CASSSTRQGALGEQYF. The CDR3, as DNA: TGTGCCAGCAGCTCCACTCGACAGGGAGCATTGGGCGAGCAGTACTTC.

Only a few counts were recorded for this clone. The chain links TRBV18 to TRBJ1-2, with 10 bases matching TRBD1. CDR1 is KGHSH and CDR2 is LQKENI in the germline V gene. This CDR3 has 15 residues. V lost 4 bases, J lost 2 bases, and 4 bases stayed unmatched. CDR3 DNA: TGTGCCAGCTCACGCTCGGGACAGGGGAACTATGGCTACACCTTC. It translates to CASSRSGQGNYGYTF.

This clone was observed a handful of times. This sequence joins TRBV7-6 and TRBJ2-7; D uncertain. V lost 5 bases to trimming and J lost 6 bases, with 14 bases between them. This CDR3 is built from 13 residues. Germline assignment: CDR1 SGHVS and CDR2 FNYEAQ. CDR3 residues: CASSAEGVGEQYF. The CDR3 coding sequence is TGTGCCAGCAGCGCCGAAGGAGTCGGCGAGCAGTACTTC.

This rearrangement joins TRBV5-1 to TRBJ2-1, with TRBD2 matching 7 bases. The germline CDR1 and CDR2 sequences are SGHRS and YFSETQ. The trim removed 4 bases at V and 1 base at J, leaving 5 bases unmatched. The length of the CDR3 is 15 residues. The DNA of the CDR3 is TGCGCCAGCAGCCTAACTAGCGTTTCCTACAATGAGCAGTTCTTC. Translated, it gives CASSLTSVSYNEQFF.

This chain links TRBV4-2 with TRBJ1-2; D is possibly TRBD1 (5 bases). V lost 5 bases and J 3 bases, leaving 7 bases between the germline ends. CDR1 LGHNA and CDR2 YNFKEQ come from the germline V gene. CDR3 length: 12 residues. The CDR3 loop is CASSGAYYGYTF. CDR3 DNA: TGTGCCAGCAGCGGGGCCTACTATGGCTACACCTTC.

This chain connects TRBV7-9 to TRBJ2-3, with a tentative D call TRBD2 (6 bases). Germline CDR1 SEHNR, CDR2 FQNEAQ (reference sequence). Trimming took off 5 bases at V and 6 bases at J, with 15 bases between the two ends. The CDR3 has 14 amino acids. The CDR3 sequence: CASSTSGGLDTQYF. CDR3 bases: TGTGCCAGCAGCACTAGTGGGGGGTTGGATACGCAGTATTTT.

This chain links TRBV29-1 with TRBJ2-5, with 8 bases that match TRBD2. CDR1 is SQVTM and CDR2 is ANQGSEA in the germline V gene. This CDR3 contains 11 residues. The V gene end was trimmed by 7 bases and the J gene end by 4 bases; junction bases not matched to a gene: 2. The CDR3 coding sequence is TGCAGCGGGGGACTAGGAGAGACCCAGTACTTC. It encodes CSGGLGETQYF. Full variable domain (outside the CDR3, taken from reference TRBV29-1 and TRBJ2-5): SAVISQKPSRDICQRGTSLTIQCQVDSQVTMMFWYRQQPGQSLTLIATANQGSEATYESGFVIDKFPISRPNLTFSTLTVSNMSPEDSSIYLCSGGLGETQYFGPGTRLLVL.

Only a few counts were recorded for this clone. The rearrangement joins TRBV29-1 to TRBJ1-1; D is perhaps TRBD1 (5 bases). CDR1 and CDR2 from the germline V gene are SQVTM and ANQGSEA. Trimming shortened V by 6 bases and J by 10 bases, and 18 bases separated the two germline ends. The length of the CDR3 is 12 residues. The CDR3 loop reads CSVRGREVGAFF. CDR3 DNA: TGCAGCGTGAGGGGCAGGGAGGTCGGAGCTTTCTTT.

The rearrangement uses TRBV2 and TRBJ2-1; maybe TRBD2 (6 bases). The V gene's germline CDR1 is SNHLY and CDR2 FYNNEI. Trimming left V 9 bases short and J 6 bases short, with 18 bases between. The CDR3 totals 14 residues. As DNA, the CDR3 is TGTGCCAGTCCGGGACTGGAGTTCGGCAATGAGCAGTTCTTC. As protein: CASPGLEFGNEQFF.

The chain links TRBV4-1 to TRBJ2-3; TRBD1 might be the D (6 bases). The CDR3 totals 16 residues. CDR1 and CDR2 (germline): MGHRA, YSYEKL. V lost 0 bases and J 6 bases, leaving 16 bases between the germline ends. The CDR3 DNA is TGCGCCAGCAGCCAAGATTCGTTGTTGGGGGCGGATACGCAGTATTTT. Residues: CASSQDSLLGADTQYF.

With regard to this clone: One end of the junction does not line up with germline, which may come from a read error. This chain uses TRBV5-1 with TRBJ1-5; 8 nucleotides agree with TRBD1. The germline CDR1 and CDR2 sequences are SGHRS and YFSETQ. This CDR3 has 15 amino acids. CDR3 protein: CASSLDAGGNQPQHF. CDR3 DNA: TGCGCCAGCAGCTTGGATGCAGGGGGCAACCAGCCCCAGCATTTT.

This chain connects TRBV9 to TRBJ1-6, with a tentative D call TRBD1 (6 bases). The CDR3 loop spans 14 amino acids. V lost 0 bases and J 9 bases, leaving 10 bases between the germline ends. The germline gives CDR1 SGDLS, CDR2 YYNGEE. CDR3 in amino acids: CASSVGVRGSPLHF. In nucleotides, the CDR3 is TGTGCCAGCAGCGTAGGAGTCAGGGGTTCACCCCTCCACTTT.

The genes are TRBV3-1 (or the pseudogene TRBV3-2) and TRBJ2-7; D is possibly TRBD1 (6 bases). CDR1 and CDR2 from the germline V gene are LGHDT and YNNKEL (reference sequence). The CDR3 totals 15 residues. V lost 5 bases and J 1 base, leaving 15 bases between the germline ends. CDR3 bases: TGTGCCAGCAGCAGGCTACAGGACAGTTCCTACGAGCAGTACTTC. This translates into CASSRLQDSSYEQYF.

Note on this clone: Being one base from a much bigger clone, this may be a read error. Within the sample, other DNA sequences also encode this same CDR3. DNA for the CDR3: TGTGCCAGTAGTATAAGCGTGAACACTGAAGCTTTCTTT. Its translation is CASSISVNTEAFF. V usage is TRBV19 and J usage is TRBJ1-1, with D unresolved. This CDR3 comprises 13 residues. Germline values: CDR1 LNHDA, CDR2 SQIVND (reference sequence). Trimming pared 2 bases from V and 0 bases from J, leaving 4 bases between.

The gene calls are TRBV7-6 and TRBJ2-2; D gene ambiguous. Trimming removed 2 bases from V and 6 bases from J, with 13 bases in between. The germline CDR1 and CDR2 sequences are SGHVS and FNYEAQ. The CDR3 extends over 15 amino acids. In DNA form, the CDR3 reads TGTGCCAGCAGCTTAACTCCGGGTGTGGCCGGGGAGCTGTTTTTT. Its translation: CASSLTPGVAGELFF.

J is TRBJ2-7 and V is TRBV2; D is possibly TRBD1 (6 bases). The CDR3 length is 15 residues. Germline V lookup: CDR1 SNHLY, CDR2 FYNNEI. Trimming left V 2 bases short and J 3 bases short, with 14 bases between. CDR3 protein: CASSESGAVSYEQYF. The CDR3 nucleotides are TGTGCCAGCAGTGAATCAGGGGCAGTTAGCTACGAGCAGTACTTC.

The chain is built from TRBV5-6 and TRBJ1-3; TRBD1 might be the D (6 bases). Germline V CDR1 and CDR2: SGHDT, YYEEEE. This CDR3 is 16 amino acids long. The V end lost 3 bases, the J end lost 2 bases, and 15 bases lay between the germline ends. CDR3 loop: CASSWGRRMAGNTIYF. In DNA, the CDR3 is TGTGCCAGCAGCTGGGGGCGGAGGATGGCTGGAAACACCATATATTTT.

This chain links TRBV28 with TRBJ1-4; D gene unclear. The CDR3 sequence is 14 residues long. In germline, CDR1 is MDHEN, CDR2 SYDVKM. V was cut by 9 bases and J by 3 bases, with 14 bases left in between. DNA for the CDR3: TGTGCCAGTTCGGTCCCGGGTCCTAATGAAAAACTGTTTTTT. Translating it yields CASSVPGPNEKLFF.

The V gene is TRBV27, the J gene TRBJ1-6, with 12 nucleotides matching TRBD1. This CDR3 spans 18 amino acids. After removal of 5 bases from V and 6 bases from J, the junction contained 11 bases not matched to a gene. Germline-derived CDR1 and CDR2 are MNHEY and SMNVEV (reference sequence). The CDR3 DNA sequence: TGTGCCAGCAGTCTGCTCGGCCCGGGACAGGGGGCTAATTCACCCCTCCACTTT. Its protein product is CASSLLGPGQGANSPLHF.

The J gene is TRBJ1-5, the V gene TRBV19; TRBD1 agrees at 7 bases. V dropped 1 base and J dropped 7; count of bases not matched to a gene: 7. This CDR3 has 15 amino acids. Germline-derived CDR1 and CDR2 are LNHDA and SQIVND (reference sequence). The CDR3: CASSIAAGGWQPQHF. DNA for the CDR3: TGTGCCAGTAGTATAGCGGCAGGGGGATGGCAGCCCCAGCATTTT. Filled out from reference TRBV19 and TRBJ1-5, the complete variable domain reads DGGITQSPKYLFRKEGQNVTLSCEQNLNHDAMYWYRQDPGQGLRLIYYSQIVNDFQKGDIAEGYSVSREKKESFPLTVTSAQKNPTAFYLCASSIAAGGWQPQHFGDGTRLSIL.

The V and J genes are TRBV27 and TRBJ1-4; weak D call: TRBD1 (5 bases). Germline loops: CDR1 MNHEY, CDR2 SMNVEV (reference sequence). With 3 bases removed from V and 3 bases from J, the gap between germline ends came to 14 bases. This CDR3 contains 16 residues. CDR3 loop: CASSFRGTLSNEKLFF. The CDR3 nucleotides are TGTGCCAGCAGTTTTAGGGGTACCCTGTCTAATGAAAAACTGTTTTTT.

V and J are TRBV3-1 (or the pseudogene TRBV3-2) and TRBJ2-5; D not certain. In germline, CDR1 is LGHDT, CDR2 YNNKEL (reference sequence). CDR3 length equals 12 residues. V lost 8 bases, J lost 5 bases, and 12 bases lay in between. CDR3 sequence reads: CASAPGRETQYF. The DNA for the CDR3 is TGTGCCAGCGCCCCGGGTCGGGAGACCCAGTACTTC.

This clone was observed a few times. The chain couples TRBV5-4 to TRBJ1-2, with 8 nucleotides matching TRBD1. CDR1 SGHNT and CDR2 YYREEE come from the germline V gene (reference sequence). CDR3 length equals 16 residues. Germline trimming cut 5 bases from V and 6 bases from J; bases unmatched to any gene: 15. This CDR3 reads CASSRQPGQARDGYTF. CDR3 DNA: TGTGCCAGCAGTCGGCAGCCGGGACAGGCGCGCGATGGCTACACCTTC. The full variable domain, its missing parts supplied by reference TRBV5-4 and TRBJ1-2, is ETGVTQSPTHLIKTRGQQVTLRCSSQSGHNTVSWYQQALGQGPQFIFQYYREEENGRGNFPPRFSGLQFPNYSSELNVNALELDDSALYLCASSRQPGQARDGYTFGSGTRLTVV.

The chain links TRBV5-1 to TRBJ2-2; TRBD1 is a possible D gene (6 bases). The CDR3 sequence is 14 residues long. Germline CDR1 and CDR2: SGHRS and YFSETQ. V lost 8 bases and J 3 bases, leaving 14 bases between the germline ends. CDR3 nucleotides: TGCGCCAGTGGACAGATCGATTACACCGGGGAGCTGTTTTTT. Its protein is CASGQIDYTGELFF.

This chain joins TRBV19 and TRBJ1-3; 7 positions match TRBD1. The germline CDR1 and CDR2 sequences are LNHDA and SQIVND (reference sequence). The V segment lost 3 bases and the J segment 4 bases; nucleotides outside the gene matches: 6. The CDR3 covers 15 residues. In DNA, the CDR3 is TGTGCCAGTAGTATCGACAGGGCAGCCGGAAACACCATATATTTT. Translating gives CASSIDRAAGNTIYF.

This chain uses TRBV15 with TRBJ2-7; TRBD2 agrees at 10 bases. The trim removed 4 bases at V and 4 bases at J, leaving 4 bases unmatched. There are 14 residues in the CDR3. In germline, CDR1 is LNHNV, CDR2 YYDKDF (reference sequence). The CDR3 here is CATSTGTSVYEQYF. In DNA form, the CDR3 reads TGTGCCACCAGCACCGGGACTAGCGTTTACGAGCAGTACTTC.

The rearrangement joins TRBV27 to TRBJ2-6, with 7 positions matching TRBD1. CDR1 and CDR2 (germline): MNHEY, SMNVEV (reference sequence). CDR3 length equals 16 residues. The V segment lost 5 bases and the J segment 0 bases; nucleotides outside the gene matches: 4. CDR3 nucleotides: TGTGCCAGCAGTCGTCGGGACAGCTCTGGGGCCAACGTCCTGACTTTC. This encodes CASSRRDSSGANVLTF.

The chain joins TRBV30 to TRBJ2-1; 12 bases are shared with TRBD2. J was trimmed by 1 base and V by 3 bases; bases with no gene match: 7. Germline V gene sequence: CDR1 GTSNPN, CDR2 SVGIG (reference sequence). The CDR3 has 17 residues. CDR3 DNA sequence: TGTGCCTGGAGCCCGGGACTAGCGGGTATGTCCTACAATGAGCAGTTCTTC. Translated, it gives CAWSPGLAGMSYNEQFF.

This chain connects TRBV5-1 to TRBJ2-7, with a possible D match to TRBD2 (5 bases). The length of the CDR3 is 15 residues. CDR1 SGHRS and CDR2 YFSETQ come from the germline V gene. Between the trimmed V and J ends, which lost 0 bases and 4 bases, there was a span of 14 bases. CDR3 bases: TGCGCCAGCAGCTTGGAGGTCGGAGGAATTTACGAGCAGTACTTC. Encoded protein: CASSLEVGGIYEQYF.

The chain combines TRBV18 with TRBJ2-3; 7 bases are a match to TRBD1. The germline gives CDR1 KGHSH, CDR2 LQKENI. The CDR3 totals 16 residues. The V and J ends lost 1 base and 1 base, in that order; junction bases with no gene match: 5. This CDR3 is CASSPRTGARTDTQYF. In DNA form, the CDR3 reads TGTGCCAGCTCACCACGTACAGGGGCACGCACAGATACGCAGTATTTT.

This clone has a single count. The chain combines TRBV15 with TRBJ2-4; tentative D call: TRBD1 (7 bases). Trimming pared 1 base from V and 7 bases from J, leaving 14 bases between. The CDR3 consists of 15 residues. Germline V lookup: CDR1 LNHNV, CDR2 YYDKDF (reference sequence). CDR3 sequence reads: CATSRGQGGGNIQYF. DNA of the CDR3: TGTGCCACCAGCAGAGGACAGGGTGGGGGGAACATTCAGTACTTC. Complete variable domain (other parts from reference TRBV15 and TRBJ2-4): DAMVIQNPRYQVTQFGKPVTLSCSQTLNHNVMYWYQQKSSQAPKLLFHYYDKDFNNEADTPDNFQSRRPNTSFCFLDIRSPGLGDTAMYLCATSRGQGGGNIQYFGAGTRLSVL.

The V gene is TRBV11-3, the J gene TRBJ1-1; TRBD1 matches 7 bases. The trim removed 3 bases at V and 3 bases at J, leaving 7 bases unmatched. Germline V gives CDR1 SGHNT, CDR2 YENEEA. The CDR3 loop spans 15 amino acids. The CDR3 loop is CASSLEGGRYTEAFF. The CDR3 DNA reads TGTGCCAGCAGCTTGGAAGGGGGCAGGTACACTGAAGCTTTCTTT.